This entry lists 25 T cell receptor beta chains sequenced from one sample in a study of T cells in women clearing cervical HPV infection. Profiling relied on immunoSEQ multiplex PCR, and the TCRdb table lists in-frame clones only, not all of them. In total, the table holds about 40,000 clones. Sequenced input: blood buffy coat. Receptor source: a woman aged 18 to 75 with a cervical HPV16 infection that either progressed to CIN3+ or cleared (not recorded which).

A word on this clone: The read ends 3 residues shy of where the CDR3 ends; the end is completed using the germline J gene. The chain has TRBV20-1 and TRBJ2-3; 8 bases map to TRBD2. This CDR3 contains 16 residues. J was trimmed by 5 bases and V by 4 bases; bases with no gene match: 14. CDR1 and CDR2 (germline): DFQATT, SNEGSKA (reference sequence). The CDR3: CSATFPSGGARDTQYF. The CDR3 DNA, read in part, is TGCAGTGCTACCTTCCCGTCCGGGGGGGCCCGAGATACG.

To note about this clone: Read data end 3 residues before the CDR3 end; the end is taken from the germline J gene. V usage is TRBV18 and J usage is TRBJ2-3, with D maybe TRBD2 (5 bases). The CDR3 consists of 15 residues. The germline V gene has CDR1 KGHSH and CDR2 LQKENI. Trimming took off 2 bases at V and 3 bases at J, with 12 bases between the two ends. CDR3 DNA, as far as it was read: TGTGCCAGCTCACCAGCGGACTTGGGGACAGATACG. This gives the protein CASSPADLGTDT. The whole CDR3 reads CASSPADLGTDTQYF.

A note on this clone: Sequencing ends 3 residues short of the CDR3 end; the germline J gene provides the rest. The chain is built from TRBV4-1 and TRBJ1-1, with no clear D. The germline gives CDR1 MGHRA, CDR2 YSYEKL. The germline V and J ends were trimmed by 0 bases and 1 base, with 6 bases remaining between them. The CDR3 contains 14 residues. CDR3 DNA (partial): TGCGCCAGCAGCCAAGATCAAGGGAACACTGAA. It codes for CASSQDQGNTE. The full CDR3 sequence reads CASSQDQGNTEAFF.

On this clone: The read terminates 3 residues ahead of where the CDR3 ends, so the germline J gene completes it. This sequence joins TRBV20-1 and TRBJ1-2, with D maybe TRBD1 (5 bases). There are 14 residues in the CDR3. The germline CDR1 and CDR2 sequences are DFQATT and SNEGSKA (reference sequence). Trimming removed 3 bases from V and 1 base from J, with 12 bases in between. The DNA read from the CDR3 is TGCAGTGCTAGCGGCACAGGCGGTAACTATGGC. Its protein is CSASGTGGNYG. The whole CDR3 reads CSASGTGGNYGYTF.

Worth noting for this clone: The read falls 3 residues short of the CDR3 end, and the missing part is taken from the germline J gene. This rearrangement joins TRBV9 to TRBJ2-3; no clear D gene. CDR1 is SGDLS, CDR2 YYNGEE, per germline. This CDR3 is built from 15 residues. V was shortened by 0 bases and J by 0 bases, with 8 bases between the two germline ends. CDR3 sequence reads: CASSVVGQSTDTQYF. The CDR3 bases that were read are TGTGCCAGCAGCGTAGTGGGCCAGAGCACAGATACG.

The sequenced CDR3 bases are TGTGCCAGCAGCTCCGGACAGGGAAATTCACCC. This gives the protein CASSSGQGNSP. The whole CDR3 sequence reads CASSSGQGNSPLHF. The chain combines TRBV7-9 with TRBJ1-6; 8 bases fit TRBD1. The CDR3 end falls 3 residues outside the read, so it is completed with the germline J gene. Looked up from germline, CDR1 is SEHNR and CDR2 is FQNEAQ (reference sequence). The CDR3 runs 14 residues. V shed 4 bases, J shed 7 bases, and the junction held 3 bases outside the gene matches.

On this clone: The CDR3 extends 3 residues past the end of the read, so its final part is completed from the germline J gene. J is TRBJ1-1 and V is TRBV12-3 or TRBV12-4; tentatively, D is TRBD1 (6 bases). The CDR3 consists of 12 residues. CDR3 DNA, as far as it was read: TGTGCCAGCAGTATGGGGGGGGCCCAA. Its translation: CASSMGGAQ. The whole CDR3 region reads CASSMGGAQAFF.

In the case of this clone: The missing CDR3 end, 3 residues past where the read stops, is filled in from the germline J gene. The gene calls are TRBV20-1 and TRBJ1-3; D is undetermined. The V end lost 4 bases, the J end lost 0 bases, and 10 bases lay between the germline ends. CDR1 and CDR2 from the germline V gene are DFQATT and SNEGSKA (reference sequence). The CDR3 extends over 14 amino acids. The CDR3 sequence: CSATQATSGNTIYF. The sequenced part of the CDR3 DNA is TGCAGTGCTACTCAGGCGACCTCTGGAAACACC.

As regards this clone: The CDR3 is cut off 3 residues early in the read; its end comes from the germline J gene. The chain joins TRBV20-1 to TRBJ2-3; D ambiguous. The CDR3 covers 13 residues. Germline lookup yields CDR1 DFQATT and CDR2 SNEGSKA (reference sequence). Trimming took 3 bases from V and 2 from J, leaving 9 bases between them. The DNA read from the CDR3 is TGCAGTGCTAGCACCGGTCTCACAGATACG. It codes for CSASTGLTDT. The full CDR3 sequence reads CSASTGLTDTQYF.

For this clone: The read ends 3 residues early relative to the CDR3; the germline J gene fills the gap. The chain carries TRBV30 and TRBJ2-4; TRBD2 aligns across 8 bases. The germline gives CDR1 GTSNPN, CDR2 SVGIG (reference sequence). The CDR3 covers 13 residues. The ends lost 5 bases at V and 6 bases at J; junction bases unmatched: 6. The sequenced part of the CDR3 DNA is TGTGCCTGGGATCGGGGGGGCGCAAACATT. Protein: CAWDRGGANI. The whole CDR3 sequence is CAWDRGGANIQYF.

Of note for this clone: The CDR3 end falls 3 residues outside the read, so it is completed with the germline J gene. The chain carries TRBV18 and TRBJ1-2; the D gene is possibly TRBD1 (5 bases). This CDR3 has 17 residues. Trimming removed 2 bases at V and 5 bases at J, with 21 bases between. The germline gives CDR1 KGHSH, CDR2 LQKENI. CDR3 amino acids: CASSPASGLGMGYGYTF. CDR3 DNA (partial): TGTGCCAGCTCACCAGCGTCAGGGCTTGGGATGGGGTATGGC.

On this clone itself: The read ends 3 residues early relative to the CDR3; the germline J gene fills the gap. The gene calls are TRBV6-1 and TRBJ1-6; D remains ambiguous. This CDR3 is built from 14 residues. Germline CDR1 MNHNS, CDR2 SASEGT. Trimming left V 1 base short and J 5 bases short, with 6 bases between. CDR3 protein: CASSEGTNNSPLHF. CDR3 DNA (partial): TGTGCCAGCAGTGAAGGAACTAATAATTCACCC.

On this clone: One end of the junction is discordant with germline, which a read error may explain. The read gets to within 3 residues of the CDR3 end, and the germline J gene fills in the rest. The gene calls are TRBV20-1 and TRBJ2-7; 8 bases fit TRBD1. Germline CDR1 and CDR2: DFQATT and SNEGSKA (reference sequence). CDR3 length: 14 amino acids. The part of the CDR3 DNA that was read is TGCGGTGCTAGCACCGGGACAGGTAAAGACGAG. Translated: CGASTGTGKDE. The complete CDR3 reads CGASTGTGKDEQYF.

As for this clone: The CDR3 end lies 3 residues beyond the end of the read and is filled in from the germline J gene. The rearrangement uses TRBV2 and TRBJ1-5; D gene uncertain. Germline V gene lookup returns CDR1 SNHLY and CDR2 FYNNEI. V was pared by 3 bases and J by 6 bases, with 9 bases between. This CDR3 region has 13 residues. This CDR3 reads CASSDRGVQPQHF. The CDR3 DNA, read in part, is TGTGCCAGCAGTGACCGGGGTGTTCAGCCC.

As concerns this clone: The sequenced fragment ends 3 residues before the CDR3 boundary, so the rest is inferred from the germline J gene. The rearrangement links TRBV20-1 to TRBJ1-3, with 8 bases aligning to TRBD1. V shed 5 bases and J 1 base; nucleotides not matched to a gene: 7. Germline CDR1 and CDR2: DFQATT and SNEGSKA (reference sequence). The CDR3 sequence is 15 residues long. CDR3 protein: CSAGRGTGSGNTIYF. Incomplete CDR3 DNA: TGCAGTGCTGGCCGGGGGACAGGATCTGGAAACACC.

With respect to this clone: The read is 3 residues too short to cover the CDR3 end, so that end is filled in from the germline J gene. The rearrangement uses TRBV23-1 and TRBJ2-3; D remains unclear. TRBV23-1 qualifies as an ORF whose function is uncertain. This CDR3 comprises 16 residues. V shed 2 bases and J shed 2 bases, with 14 bases lying between them. This CDR3 reads CASSQVAAESTDTQYF. The CDR3 bases that were read are TGCGCCAGCAGTCAAGTGGCTGCAGAGTCCACAGATACG.

As regards this clone: The CDR3 end is not reached by the read, which stops 3 residues before it; the germline J gene fills it in. The chain carries TRBV5-1 and TRBJ2-7; 7 bases are shared with TRBD1. The CDR3 sequence is 17 residues long. Germline V gene sequence: CDR1 SGHRS, CDR2 YFSETQ. V trimming: 4 bases; J trimming: 0 bases; junction bases outside the gene matches: 13. The CDR3 bases that were read are TGCGCCAGCAGCCCTCCCCAGCCCGGGACAGTCTCCTACGAG. Amino acid sequence: CASSPPQPGTVSYE. The whole CDR3 region reads CASSPPQPGTVSYEQYF.

As concerns this clone: The read ends 3 residues before the CDR3 terminus; that terminus is restored from the germline J gene. This chain connects TRBV7-8 to TRBJ2-4; TRBD1 matches 7 bases. CDR3 length: 16 residues. J was trimmed by 2 bases and V by 1 base; bases with no gene match: 5. Looked up from germline, CDR1 is SGHVS and CDR2 is FQNEAQ. Here the CDR3 reads CASSLGQGKTKNIQYF. The CDR3 DNA, read in part, is TGTGCCAGCAGCTTAGGACAGGGAAAGACCAAAAACATT.

Notes on this clone: The observed sequence ends 3 residues before the CDR3 terminus, with the missing tail filled in from the germline J gene. The chain couples TRBV28 to TRBJ2-1; the match to TRBD1 covers 7 bases. Losses at the gene ends were 6 bases for V and 8 bases for J; bases not matched to a gene: 10. Germline CDR1 reads MDHEN; CDR2 reads SYDVKM. The CDR3 runs 14 residues. CDR3 residues: CASRNPTGRYEQFF. The CDR3 bases that were read are TGTGCCAGCAGAAACCCGACAGGGCGCTATGAG.

As to this clone: The sequence runs out 3 residues before the end of the CDR3; the remainder is reconstructed from the germline J gene. The rearrangement joins TRBV7-6 to TRBJ2-7, with D maybe TRBD1 (5 bases). CDR3 length: 15 residues. Per germline, CDR1 SGHVS and CDR2 FNYEAQ. V was shortened by 0 bases and J by 0 bases, with 9 bases between the two germline ends. Partial CDR3 DNA: TGTGCCAGCAGCTTAGCGAAGGACAACTCCTACGAG. Translation: CASSLAKDNSYE. The whole CDR3 sequence is CASSLAKDNSYEQYF.

To note about this clone: The CDR3 end is not reached by the read, which stops 3 residues before it; the germline J gene fills it in. The chain employs TRBV7-8 and TRBJ2-5; weak D call: TRBD2 (7 bases). The germline V gene encodes CDR1 SGHVS and CDR2 FQNEAQ. V dropped 1 base and J dropped 2 bases, with 14 bases sitting between them. The CDR3 is made up of 16 amino acids. The CDR3 bases that were read are TGTGCCAGCAGCTTAGGGGGTGGGAGGGGGCAAGAGACC. This gives the protein CASSLGGGRGQET. The full CDR3 protein is CASSLGGGRGQETQYF.

On this clone: The sequence runs out 3 residues before the end of the CDR3; the remainder is reconstructed from the germline J gene. J is TRBJ2-2 and V is TRBV20-1, with 8 bases matching TRBD2. The CDR3 totals 14 residues. Germline values: CDR1 DFQATT, CDR2 SNEGSKA (reference sequence). The J segment lost 7 bases and the V segment lost 3 bases, leaving 7 bases of the junction unmatched. The sequenced part of the CDR3 DNA is TGCAGTGCTAGCGGGGGGGCCGAAAGCGGGGAG. It encodes CSASGGAESGE. The whole CDR3 is CSASGGAESGELFF.

Worth noting for this clone: The CDR3 extends 3 residues past the end of the read, so its final part is completed from the germline J gene. This chain joins TRBV7-8 and TRBJ1-6; TRBD1 matches at 7 bases. Germline V gene lookup returns CDR1 SGHVS and CDR2 FQNEAQ. The CDR3 has 18 amino acids. Unmatched junction bases numbered 6, after V lost 1 base and J lost 0 bases. The CDR3 loop reads CASSLGTRDSSYNSPLHF. CDR3 bases read: TGTGCCAGCAGCTTAGGGACCCGGGACAGCTCCTATAATTCACCC.

For this clone: Read data end 3 residues before the CDR3 end; the end is taken from the germline J gene. V gene TRBV20-1 combines with J gene TRBJ2-2; 12 nucleotides align to TRBD2. Germline V gene sequence: CDR1 DFQATT, CDR2 SNEGSKA (reference sequence). The trim removed 6 bases at V and 7 bases at J, leaving 12 bases unmatched. This CDR3 contains 16 residues. CDR3 sequence reads: CSASTSGGRKGGELFF. The covered CDR3 bases are TGCAGTGCGTCGACTAGCGGGGGCCGGAAGGGCGGGGAG.

Comments on this clone: The CDR3 is cut off 3 residues early in the read; its end comes from the germline J gene. This chain joins TRBV4-2 and TRBJ2-3, with D possibly matching TRBD2 (7 bases). The CDR3 totals 13 residues. Trimming took 0 bases from V and 8 from J, leaving 9 bases between them. Germline V lookup: CDR1 LGHNA, CDR2 YNFKEQ. The CDR3 region is CASSQDAGATQYF. The sequenced part of the CDR3 DNA is TGTGCCAGCAGCCAAGATGCGGGGGCTACG.